A single sample gave rise to the 9 T cell receptor beta chains below, sequenced in a study of OX40 agonist ivuxolimab in advanced cancers. TCRdb's copy holds only in-frame clones and misses some; the assay was immunoSEQ multiplex PCR. The data show 100,000 to 140,000 clones, less than 95% seen once. The input for sequencing was CD4+ or CD8+ T cells sorted from blood, taken in a trial of the OX40 agonist ivuxolimab. The receptors were gathered from an adult with an advanced solid tumor such as melanoma, head and neck, liver or kidney cancer.

The gene calls are TRBV10-3 and TRBJ1-2; TRBD1 is a possible D gene (5 bases). The CDR3 is 17 residues long. Germline CDR1 is ENHRY and CDR2 is SYGVKD. The V and J ends lost 5 bases and 1 base respectively, with 20 bases between them. Here the CDR3 reads CAISPGTSFPVNYGYTF. DNA of the CDR3: TGTGCCATCAGTCCCGGGACTTCGTTTCCCGTTAACTATGGCTACACCTTC.

The rearrangement joins TRBV2 to TRBJ2-1; D not resolved. CDR1 is SNHLY and CDR2 is FYNNEI in the germline V gene. The CDR3 runs to 15 residues. The V end lost 7 bases, the J end lost 0 bases, and 13 bases lay between the germline ends. The CDR3 nucleotides read TGTGCCAGCATCTTCGGGCAAAGCTCCTACAATGAGCAGTTCTTC. Protein: CASIFGQSSYNEQFF.

The chain combines TRBV7-2 with TRBJ2-3; 9 bases match TRBD2. After removal of 5 bases from V and 1 base from J, the junction contained 4 bases not matched to a gene. The CDR3 spans 15 residues. Germline assignment: CDR1 SGHTA and CDR2 FQGNSA. CDR3 sequence reads: CASSTRTSGTDTQYF. The CDR3 DNA is TGTGCCAGCAGCACTCGGACTAGCGGCACAGATACGCAGTATTTT.

V is TRBV5-1 and J is TRBJ2-7; 10 nucleotides align to TRBD2. Germline trimming cut 4 bases from V and 0 bases from J; bases unmatched to any gene: 4. The CDR3 covers 15 residues. The germline V gene encodes CDR1 SGHRS and CDR2 YFSETQ. CDR3 amino acids: CASSPSGRASYEQYF. CDR3 DNA sequence: TGCGCCAGCAGCCCGAGCGGGAGGGCCTCCTACGAGCAGTACTTC.

Only one count was recorded for this clone. This chain's CDR3 is CASSPLTGDTEAFF. CDR3 nucleotides: TGTGCCAGCTCACCACTTACAGGGGACACTGAAGCTTTCTTT. V usage is TRBV18 and J usage is TRBJ1-1; 7 nucleotides line up with TRBD1. There are 14 residues in the CDR3. Germline V lookup: CDR1 KGHSH, CDR2 LQKENI. The V segment lost 1 base and the J segment 3 bases; nucleotides outside the gene matches: 2.

This rearrangement joins TRBV9 to TRBJ1-4; D is possibly TRBD1 (5 bases). The germline V and J ends were trimmed by 0 bases and 0 bases, with 6 bases remaining between them. CDR1 is SGDLS, CDR2 YYNGEE, per germline. This CDR3 has 15 amino acids. CDR3 in amino acids: CASSVVGATNEKLFF. Written as DNA, the CDR3 is TGTGCCAGCAGCGTAGTAGGGGCAACTAATGAAAAACTGTTTTTT. The full variable domain, with the rest looked up from reference TRBV9 and TRBJ1-4, is DSGVTQTPKHLITATGQRVTLRCSPRSGDLSVYWYQQSLDQGLQFLIQYYNGEERAKGNILERFSAQQFPDLHSELNLSSLELGDSALYFCASSVVGATNEKLFFGSGTQLSVL.

The V call is TRBV6-6, the J call TRBJ2-2; weak D call: TRBD2 (6 bases). The CDR3 extends over 14 amino acids. CDR1 is MNHNY and CDR2 is SVGAGI in the germline V gene (reference sequence). The CDR3: CVIKHDPGAGELFF. Written as DNA, the CDR3 is TGTGTAATTAAGCATGACCCGGGGGCCGGGGAGCTGTTTTTT.

The chain couples TRBV6-6 to TRBJ2-4; no clear D gene. V shed 2 bases and J shed 8 bases, with 4 bases lying between them. CDR3 length equals 11 residues. CDR1 MNHNY and CDR2 SVGAGI come from the germline V gene (reference sequence). The DNA for the CDR3 is TGTGCCAGCAGTTACGGGGACATTCAGTACTTC. Its translation is CASSYGDIQYF.

J is TRBJ1-4 and V is TRBV5-6; 10 positions agree with TRBD1. CDR1 is SGHDT, CDR2 YYEEEE, per germline. The CDR3 extends over 14 amino acids. Trimming removed 2 bases from V and 8 bases from J; junction bases left unmatched: 3. CDR3 in amino acids: CASSFGTGEEKLFF. For the CDR3, the DNA is TGTGCCAGCAGCTTTGGGACAGGGGAAGAAAAACTGTTTTTT.